These 25 T cell receptor beta chains share one sample of origin, sequenced in a study of T cells in Graves' hyperthyroidism and ophthalmopathy. Amplification of TCR beta CDR3 regions was performed using RNA transcripts as template. Using the HTBI primer set, a first-round RT-PCR was run on the TCR CDR3. TCRdb reprocessed the multiplex PCR reads with MiXCR, giving one entry per CDR3 protein. The table records about 560,000 distinct CDR3 sequences, roughly 17% of them present only once. What was sequenced was blood. The receptors come from a woman aged 18-29 years with Graves' hyperthyroidism.

This clonotype came up many times. The V gene is TRBV6-1, the J gene TRBJ1-2, with a possible D match to TRBD1 (6 bases). The CDR3 is made up of 13 amino acids. The V end lost 6 bases, the J end lost 7 bases, and 15 bases lay between the germline ends. CDR1 is MNHNS and CDR2 is SASEGT in the germline V gene. The DNA of the CDR3 is TGTGCCAGCAGCGCGGACAGTTCCCGTGGCTACACCTTC. Translating it yields CASSADSSRGYTF.

This clonotype has ten or more counts. The chain has TRBV11-2 and TRBJ2-7; weak D call: TRBD2 (5 bases). V shed 8 bases and J shed 7 bases, with 24 bases lying between them. This CDR3 is built from 15 residues. Germline V gene sequence: CDR1 SGHAT, CDR2 FQNNGV. CDR3 sequence reads: CASEPVSGSPSEQYF. Here the CDR3 DNA reads TGTGCCAGCGAACCCGTTTCGGGGTCGCCGAGTGAGCAGTACTTC.

The table lists this clonotype with many counts. V and J are TRBV12-3 or TRBV12-4 and TRBJ1-2; D perhaps matches TRBD1 (6 bases). V lost 5 bases to trimming and J lost 1 base, with 20 bases between them. The length of the CDR3 is 17 residues. For the CDR3, the DNA is TGTGCCAGCAGTAATGTCGTGACAGGCGCTTATAACTATGGCTACACCTTC. It translates to CASSNVVTGAYNYGYTF.

This clonotype was detected once. This clone may be a read error of a much larger clone one base away. This rearrangement joins TRBV7-9 to TRBJ2-7; 10 bases agree with TRBD2. J was trimmed by 8 bases and V by 6 bases; bases with no gene match: 4. Germline values: CDR1 SEHNR, CDR2 FQNEAQ (reference sequence). The CDR3 is 12 amino acids. Written as DNA, the CDR3 is TGTGCCAGCAGGCTAGCGGGGGACAAGCAGTACTTC. It codes for CASRLAGDKQYF. Full variable domain (remainder filled in from reference TRBV7-9 and TRBJ2-7): DTGVSQNPRHKITKRGQNVTFRCDPISEHNRLYWYRQTLGQGPEFLTYFQNEAQLEKSRLLSDRFSAERPKGSFSTLEIQRTEQGDSAMYLCASRLAGDKQYFGPGTRLTVT.

A few counts support this clonotype. The gene calls are TRBV7-2 and TRBJ1-4; tentatively, D is TRBD1 (5 bases). The germline V gene has CDR1 SGHTA and CDR2 FQGNSA. The CDR3 is made up of 14 amino acids. V was cut by 5 bases and J by 7 bases, with 14 bases left in between. Here the CDR3 DNA reads TGTGCCAGCAGCCGGGACGGACCCATTGAAAAACTGTTTTTT. Its translation: CASSRDGPIEKLFF.

This clonotype has more than one count but fewer than ten. V usage is TRBV10-3 and J usage is TRBJ2-7, with D possibly matching TRBD2 (6 bases). The CDR3 runs to 14 residues. Per germline, CDR1 ENHRY and CDR2 SYGVKD. The V and J ends lost 6 bases and 6 bases respectively, with 18 bases between them. In DNA, the CDR3 is TGTGCCATCAGCGACCGGGACTTGGCCCCCGAGCAGTACTTC. Amino acid sequence: CAISDRDLAPEQYF.

V usage is TRBV4-3 and J usage is TRBJ2-2; 8 bases map to TRBD2. The V segment lost 2 bases and the J segment 5 bases; nucleotides outside the gene matches: 16. The CDR3 has 19 amino acids. CDR1 is LGHNA, CDR2 YSLEER, per germline. As DNA, the CDR3 is TGCGCCAGCAGCCAAATTGTTGGGCGTCTAGCGGGTTCAACCGGGGAGCTGTTTTTT. This translates into CASSQIVGRLAGSTGELFF.

This clonotype was observed many times. This sequence joins TRBV28 and TRBJ2-7; TRBD2 might be the D (5 bases). Trimming took 9 bases from V and 3 from J, leaving 15 bases between them. Germline lookup yields CDR1 MDHEN and CDR2 SYDVKM. The CDR3 runs 13 residues. The CDR3 here is CASSRTLSYEQYF. The DNA of the CDR3 is TGTGCCAGTTCCCGGACTCTTAGCTACGAGCAGTACTTC.

The chain recombines TRBV20-1 with TRBJ2-4, with 13 bases aligning to TRBD2. This CDR3 contains 18 residues. Germline assignment: CDR1 DFQATT and CDR2 SNEGSKA (reference sequence). J was trimmed by 0 bases and V by 3 bases; bases with no gene match: 8. The CDR3 spells CSARGQTSGRLAKNIQYF. The DNA of the CDR3 is TGCAGTGCTAGGGGTCAGACTAGCGGGAGGCTAGCCAAAAACATTCAGTACTTC.

The CDR3 nucleotides are TGCGCCAGCAGCCAAGTCGGGACCGCCGGGATAGGCTATGGCTACACCTTC. It yields the protein CASSQVGTAGIGYGYTF. The genes are TRBV4-3 and TRBJ1-2; tentative D call: TRBD1 (5 bases). The CDR3 covers 17 residues. Trimming took 1 base from V and 4 from J, leaving 19 bases between them. Per the germline V gene, CDR1 is LGHNA and CDR2 is YSLEER.

The V and J genes are TRBV4-1 and TRBJ1-2; D is undetermined. Between the trimmed V and J ends, which lost 0 bases and 5 bases, there was a span of 13 bases. The length of the CDR3 is 15 residues. Germline V lookup: CDR1 MGHRA, CDR2 YSYEKL. The CDR3: CASSQDPSVRYGYTF. The CDR3 nucleotides read TGCGCCAGCAGCCAAGATCCCTCGGTACGATATGGCTACACCTTC.

This clonotype was detected ten times or more. This rearrangement joins TRBV7-2 to TRBJ1-1; D unresolved. Trimming took off 2 bases at V and 0 bases at J, with 10 bases between the two ends. Germline-derived CDR1 and CDR2 are SGHTA and FQGNSA. The CDR3 sequence is 15 residues long. The chain's CDR3 is CASSLKSSLNTEAFF. The CDR3 DNA sequence: TGTGCCAGCAGCTTAAAGTCATCCTTGAACACTGAAGCTTTCTTT. Variable domain in full (rest from reference TRBV7-2 and TRBJ1-1): GAGVSQSPSNKVTEKGKDVELRCDPISGHTALYWYRQSLGQGLEFLIYFQGNSAPDKSGLPSDRFSAERTGGSVSTLTIQRTQQEDSAVYLCASSLKSSLNTEAFFGQGTRLTVV.

This clonotype has just a few counts. The gene calls are TRBV24-1 and TRBJ2-7; 11 bases align to TRBD2. CDR1 is KGHDR and CDR2 is SFDVKD in the germline V gene. J was trimmed by 3 bases and V by 3 bases; bases with no gene match: 6. The CDR3 sequence is 16 residues long. The CDR3 DNA is TGTGCCACCAGTGATCAAACTAGCGGGGGTCGCTACGAGCAGTACTTC. It codes for CATSDQTSGGRYEQYF.

J is TRBJ2-3 and V is TRBV6-1, with D possibly called TRBD1 or TRBD2 (5 bases each). V lost 6 bases, J lost 7 bases, and 11 bases lay in between. The CDR3 sequence is 12 residues long. The V gene's germline CDR1 is MNHNS and CDR2 SASEGT. CDR3 region: CASSPGPHTQYF. As DNA, the CDR3 is TGTGCCAGCAGCCCGGGACCTCATACGCAGTATTTT.

This clonotype occurred many times. The rearrangement uses TRBV12-5 and TRBJ2-2; possibly TRBD2 for D (5 bases). Per the germline V gene, CDR1 is LGHNT and CDR2 is FRNRAP. The CDR3 totals 16 residues. V was pared by 2 bases and J by 5 bases, with 15 bases between. DNA of the CDR3: TGTGCTAGTGGTTTGCTAGTCGGGGTCGGGACCGGGGAGCTGTTTTTT. Encoded protein: CASGLLVGVGTGELFF.

The chain has TRBV15 and TRBJ2-5, with TRBD1 as a possible D gene (5 bases). CDR1 and CDR2 (germline): LNHNV, YYDKDF (reference sequence). V was trimmed by 1 base and J by 3 bases, leaving 12 bases between them. This CDR3 is built from 15 residues. CDR3 sequence (DNA): TGTGCCACCAGCAGAGTTCCGGTCAGGGAAGAGACCCAGTACTTC. Residues: CATSRVPVREETQYF.

This clonotype was counted at least ten times. The chain combines TRBV24-1 with TRBJ1-5, with D hard to call. Trimming removed 0 bases from V and 0 bases from J, with 20 bases in between. This CDR3 has 20 residues. Germline loops: CDR1 KGHDR, CDR2 SFDVKD. CDR3 nucleotide sequence: TGTGCCACCAGTGATTTGAGTTCGTATGGTGAGACCGATAGCAATCAGCCCCAGCATTTT. It translates to CATSDLSSYGETDSNQPQHF.

This clonotype was observed a handful of times. The chain is built from TRBV4-2 and TRBJ2-1, with 9 bases fitting TRBD2. CDR1 is LGHNA and CDR2 is YNFKEQ in the germline V gene. With 0 bases clipped from V and 9 bases from J, the junction kept 12 bases outside the gene matches. The CDR3 totals 17 residues. The CDR3 here is CASSQDAGGRGLFEQFF. Written as DNA, the CDR3 is TGTGCCAGCAGCCAAGATGCGGGAGGGAGGGGGCTCTTTGAGCAGTTCTTC.

Only one count was recorded for this clonotype. The V gene is TRBV6-1, the J gene TRBJ2-2, with 11 nucleotides matching TRBD2. CDR1 is MNHNS and CDR2 is SASEGT in the germline V gene. Losses at the gene ends were 5 bases for V and 7 bases for J; bases not matched to a gene: 3. This CDR3 spans 14 amino acids. The CDR3 nucleotides read TGTGCCAGCAGTCGACTAGCGGGGTTCGGGGAGCTGTTTTTT. It encodes CASSRLAGFGELFF.

This clonotype was seen ten or more times. The chain links TRBV6-2 or TRBV6-3 to TRBJ2-1; TRBD1 matches at 7 bases. The CDR3 has 14 residues. CDR1 and CDR2 (germline): MNHEY, SVGEGT. V dropped 5 bases and J dropped 3; count of bases not matched to a gene: 4. CDR3 in amino acids: CASSRTGDYNEQFF. The CDR3 region has the DNA TGTGCCAGCAGTCGGACAGGAGACTACAATGAGCAGTTCTTC.

In its sample, this clonotype was seen a few times. This sequence joins TRBV20-1 and TRBJ1-5; D uncertain. This CDR3 is built from 14 residues. Between the trimmed V and J ends, which lost 2 bases and 3 bases, there was a span of 11 bases. In germline, CDR1 is DFQATT, CDR2 SNEGSKA (reference sequence). In nucleotides, the CDR3 is TGCAGTGCTAGAATCGGCGGATTCAATCAGCCCCAGCATTTT. It translates to CSARIGGFNQPQHF.

In this sample, this clonotype turned up a few times. The chain combines TRBV30 with TRBJ1-2, with 7 bases fitting TRBD1. This CDR3 has 14 amino acids. The ends lost 3 bases at V and 5 bases at J; junction bases unmatched: 9. Germline V CDR1 and CDR2: GTSNPN, SVGIG (reference sequence). In DNA form, the CDR3 reads TGTGCCTGGAGACTGAAAAGACAGGGTTATGGCTACACCTTC. Translating it yields CAWRLKRQGYGYTF.

In its sample, this clonotype was seen a few times. This chain uses TRBV5-1 with TRBJ2-5; the match to TRBD1 covers 8 bases. This CDR3 comprises 14 residues. V trimming: 4 bases; J trimming: 7 bases; junction bases outside the gene matches: 9. Germline V gives CDR1 SGHRS, CDR2 YFSETQ. The CDR3, as DNA: TGCGCCAGCAGCACGTTGACAGGGGATGTGACCCAGTACTTC. The encoded protein is CASSTLTGDVTQYF.

This clonotype was seen only a few times. This chain uses TRBV10-1 with TRBJ1-2; the D is unclear. From germline, CDR1 is WNHNN and CDR2 SYGVQD (reference sequence). Trimming took off 3 bases at V and 8 bases at J, with 7 bases between the two ends. This CDR3 has 11 amino acids. CDR3 in amino acids: CASSDHLGYTF. The CDR3 DNA reads as TGCGCCAGCAGTGACCATTTGGGCTACACCTTC.

The chain has TRBV4-1 and TRBJ1-2; D is possibly TRBD1 (5 bases). The V end was cut by 3 bases, the J end by 4 bases, with 9 bases between. Germline V lookup: CDR1 MGHRA, CDR2 YSYEKL. This CDR3 has 13 residues. CDR3 DNA sequence: TGCGCCAGCAGCCAGGACACTTTCTATGGCTACACCTTC. Its protein product is CASSQDTFYGYTF.